This passage covers 23 T cell receptor beta chains from one sample sequenced in a study of PD-1 blockade in classical Hodgkin lymphoma. Repertoires were generated with immunoSEQ multiplex PCR, while TCRdb's copy carries only in-frame clones and drops some. The sample includes just under 65,000 clones, 91% of them seen just once. The time point: cycle 4 day 1 (C4D1), after five to seven weeks of nivolumab. Every one of the patients relapsed after autologous stem cell transplantation (brentuximab vedotin exposure was variable). Material: peripheral blood mononuclear cells (PBMCs), obtained before the fourth cycle of nivolumab. The receptors come from a human donor with classical Hodgkin lymphoma.

The chain couples TRBV6-1 to TRBJ1-5; TRBD1 agrees at 7 bases. The CDR3 spans 15 residues. With V trimmed by 4 bases and J by 0 bases, 3 bases remained unmatched. Germline values: CDR1 MNHNS, CDR2 SASEGT. The CDR3 loop reads CASSGDSLSNQPQHF. The CDR3 coding sequence is TGTGCCAGCAGTGGGGACAGTCTTAGCAATCAGCCCCAGCATTTT.

The chain couples TRBV6-4 to TRBJ2-1; 9 bases align to TRBD2. Germline assignment: CDR1 MRHNA and CDR2 SNTAGT. Trimming at V came to 10 bases and at J to 7 bases, leaving 8 bases not matched to a gene. This CDR3 spans 13 amino acids. The CDR3 DNA is TGTGCCACCCGCGGGGGGGATTTGAATGAGCAGTTCTTC. This codes for CATRGGDLNEQFF.

The V and J genes are TRBV7-9 and TRBJ2-7, with a tentative D call TRBD2 (6 bases). CDR1 SEHNR and CDR2 FQNEAQ come from the germline V gene (reference sequence). This CDR3 region has 12 residues. Trimming removed 5 bases from V and 3 bases from J, with 8 bases in between. In nucleotides, the CDR3 is TGTGCCAGCAGCCGGGACTTCTACGAGCAGTACTTC. Its translation: CASSRDFYEQYF.

V gene TRBV28 combines with J gene TRBJ2-2; D remains unclear. The V and J ends lost 6 bases and 4 bases respectively, with 9 bases between them. This CDR3 spans 13 amino acids. In germline, CDR1 is MDHEN, CDR2 SYDVKM. The CDR3 here is CASSPDITGELFF. DNA for the CDR3: TGTGCCAGCAGCCCCGACATCACCGGGGAGCTGTTTTTT.

The chain recombines TRBV19 with TRBJ1-1; D is undetermined. Germline values: CDR1 LNHDA, CDR2 SQIVND (reference sequence). Trimming removed 8 bases at V and 0 bases at J, with 10 bases between. This CDR3 spans 13 amino acids. The CDR3, as DNA: TGTGCCAGTCTTCTAAAAATGAACACTGAAGCTTTCTTT. Its protein product is CASLLKMNTEAFF.

The genes are TRBV10-3 and TRBJ2-4; 8 positions match TRBD2. The length of the CDR3 is 24 residues. CDR1 ENHRY and CDR2 SYGVKD come from the germline V gene. V lost 0 bases to trimming and J lost 0 bases; unmatched junction nucleotides: 25. CDR3 protein: CAISESFQRGPNRERLLAKNIQYF. DNA for the CDR3: TGTGCCATCAGTGAGTCATTCCAGCGGGGGCCAAACCGGGAACGTCTTTTAGCCAAAAACATTCAGTACTTC.

The chain is built from TRBV6-6 and TRBJ1-2; TRBD1 matches at 8 bases. In germline, CDR1 is MNHNY, CDR2 SVGAGI (reference sequence). Losses at the gene ends were 4 bases for V and 5 bases for J; bases not matched to a gene: 6. This CDR3 region has 14 residues. The CDR3 DNA reads as TGTGCCAGCAGTTCAACAGGGGGACTTTATGGCTACACCTTC. Its protein is CASSSTGGLYGYTF.

The rearrangement uses TRBV2 and TRBJ1-6; TRBD1 aligns across 7 bases. There are 15 residues in the CDR3. The V gene end was trimmed by 3 bases and the J gene end by 5 bases; junction bases not matched to a gene: 4. Germline assignment: CDR1 SNHLY and CDR2 FYNNEI. The CDR3 is CASSETGKNNSPLHF. CDR3 bases: TGTGCCAGCAGTGAGACAGGGAAAAATAATTCACCCCTCCACTTT.

The chain employs TRBV5-6 and TRBJ2-7; 8 nucleotides agree with TRBD2. The ends lost 4 bases at V and 4 bases at J; junction bases unmatched: 10. CDR1 and CDR2 from the germline V gene are SGHDT and YYEEEE. The CDR3 has 15 amino acids. The CDR3 here is CASSQPSAGGYEQYF. CDR3 DNA sequence: TGTGCCAGCAGCCAACCTAGCGCGGGGGGTTACGAGCAGTACTTC.

The chain joins TRBV7-9 to TRBJ2-1; D may correspond to TRBD1 or TRBD2 (6 bases each). Germline values: CDR1 SEHNR, CDR2 FQNEAQ (reference sequence). There are 15 residues in the CDR3. V was trimmed by 6 bases and J by 1 base, leaving 13 bases between them. In DNA, the CDR3 is TGTGCCAGCAGGCCCGGGGGCTTTTCCTACAATGAGCAGTTCTTC. It codes for CASRPGGFSYNEQFF.

The V gene is TRBV11-2, the J gene TRBJ2-7, with D uncertain. CDR3 length: 14 residues. Germline V gene sequence: CDR1 SGHAT, CDR2 FQNNGV. Deletions cut 1 base from V and 2 bases from J, with 9 bases between. CDR3 nucleotides: TGTGCCAGCAGCTTAGCCAGGAAGGCCTACGAGCAGTACTTC. It codes for CASSLARKAYEQYF.

The chain joins TRBV15 to TRBJ1-5; D is possibly TRBD1 (6 bases). Trimming left V 3 bases short and J 4 bases short, with 13 bases between. CDR3 length equals 15 residues. Germline V gene lookup returns CDR1 LNHNV and CDR2 YYDKDF (reference sequence). The CDR3: CATSRTWTDNQPQHF. Written as DNA, the CDR3 is TGTGCCACCAGCAGGACCTGGACAGATAATCAGCCCCAGCATTTT.

To note about this clone: Other nucleotide sequences in the sample specify the same CDR3. J is TRBJ2-7 and V is TRBV27, with unresolved D. The CDR3 sequence is 11 residues long. The germline CDR1 and CDR2 sequences are MNHEY and SMNVEV (reference sequence). V gave up 3 bases and J gave up 4 bases, with 4 bases separating them. In DNA, the CDR3 is TGTGCCAGCAGTTTTGGTTACGAGCAGTACTTC. Protein sequence: CASSFGYEQYF.

The rearrangement joins TRBV11-2 to TRBJ2-7; 10 bases are a match to TRBD2. Trimming took 3 bases from V and 2 from J; bases not matched to a gene: 10. This CDR3 is built from 17 residues. CDR1 is SGHAT and CDR2 is FQNNGV in the germline V gene. This CDR3 reads CASSFASGGQPTYEQYF. The CDR3 bases are TGTGCCAGCAGCTTCGCTAGCGGGGGACAGCCAACCTACGAGCAGTACTTC.

The V and J genes are TRBV7-3 and TRBJ2-3; D may be TRBD1 or TRBD2 (5 bases each). The CDR3 runs to 15 residues. CDR1 SGHTA and CDR2 FQGTGA come from the germline V gene. Trimming removed 5 bases at V and 7 bases at J, with 19 bases between. This CDR3 reads CASSPPGPVVNTQYF. The CDR3, as DNA: TGTGCCAGCAGCCCCCCGGGACCCGTCGTAAATACGCAGTATTTT.

This clone appeared once. The chain links TRBV6-5 to TRBJ1-5, with a weak D call TRBD1 (5 bases). The CDR3 contains 13 residues. Germline-derived CDR1 and CDR2 are MNHEY and SVGAGI. V lost 3 bases and J lost 5, with 8 bases in between. This CDR3 is CASSYGGYQPQHF. In DNA, the CDR3 is TGTGCCAGCAGTTATGGGGGTTATCAGCCCCAGCATTTT.

About this clone itself: Other DNA sequences within the sample encode an identical CDR3. V usage is TRBV5-6 and J usage is TRBJ2-7, with a tentative D call TRBD1 (5 bases). Trimming cost V 4 bases and J 3 bases, with 8 bases left between them. Germline V lookup: CDR1 SGHDT, CDR2 YYEEEE. This CDR3 has 12 residues. CDR3 coding DNA: TGTGCCAGCAGCCGTGACAGCTACGAGCAGTACTTC. Its translation is CASSRDSYEQYF.

The chain joins TRBV6-5 to TRBJ1-5; possible D gene TRBD1, 6 bases. The V end was cut by 8 bases, the J end by 6 bases, with 11 bases between. The germline V gene has CDR1 MNHEY and CDR2 SVGAGI. The CDR3 length is 12 residues. CDR3 protein: CASHREGQPQHF. The DNA for the CDR3 is TGTGCCAGCCACAGGGAGGGTCAGCCCCAGCATTTT.

The chain joins TRBV5-1 to TRBJ2-7; 10 bases align to TRBD1. V lost 3 bases and J lost 4; bases outside the gene matches: 4. The CDR3 consists of 14 residues. Germline-derived CDR1 and CDR2 are SGHRS and YFSETQ. The CDR3 region is CASSYGQGVYEQYF. The CDR3 DNA follows: TGCGCCAGCAGCTACGGACAGGGGGTTTACGAGCAGTACTTC. The full variable domain, rest sourced from reference TRBV5-1 and TRBJ2-7, is KAGVTQTPRYLIKTRGQQVTLSCSPISGHRSVSWYQQTPGQGLQFLFEYFSETQRNKGNFPGRFSGRQFSNSRSEMNVSTLELGDSALYLCASSYGQGVYEQYFGPGTRLTVT.

The chain links TRBV7-6 to TRBJ1-1; D is unclear. Germline values: CDR1 SGHVS, CDR2 FNYEAQ. V lost 4 bases to trimming and J lost 8 bases, with 11 bases between them. The CDR3 totals 12 residues. CDR3 nucleotide sequence: TGTGCCAGCAGCTCTAAGTCCTCCGAAGCTTTCTTT. Translation gives CASSSKSSEAFF. Drawing the rest from reference TRBV7-6 and TRBJ1-1, the complete variable domain is GAGVSQSPRYKVTKRGQDVALRCDPISGHVSLYWYRQALGQGPEFLTYFNYEAQQDKSGLPNDRFSAERPEGSISTLTIQRTEQRDSAMYRCASSSKSSEAFFGQGTRLTVV.

This clone appeared once. The chain joins TRBV30 to TRBJ2-3; the D gene is possibly TRBD1 (5 bases). Germline CDR1 is GTSNPN and CDR2 is SVGIG (reference sequence). V dropped 0 bases and J dropped 10 bases, with 14 bases sitting between them. This CDR3 region has 13 residues. The CDR3 loop reads CAWSVQAGAPQYF. The CDR3 DNA follows: TGTGCCTGGAGTGTACAGGCTGGGGCGCCGCAGTATTTT.

This chain links TRBV14 with TRBJ2-1; no clear D. V was clipped by 4 bases and J by 0 bases, with 10 bases between them. This CDR3 is 15 amino acids long. Germline values: CDR1 SGHDN, CDR2 FVKESK. The CDR3: CASSPTRASYNEQFF. The CDR3 region has the DNA TGTGCCAGCAGCCCAACCCGGGCCTCCTACAATGAGCAGTTCTTC.

V is TRBV27 and J is TRBJ1-1; 10 nucleotides line up with TRBD1. The CDR3 spans 15 residues. V lost 6 bases, J lost 4 bases, and 8 bases stayed unmatched. Germline CDR1 is MNHEY and CDR2 is SMNVEV (reference sequence). CDR3 protein: CASRRQGAGSTEAFF. The CDR3 DNA is TGTGCCAGCAGAAGACAGGGGGCGGGGAGCACTGAAGCTTTCTTT.